This is a list of T cell receptor beta chains from one sample in a study of T-cell memory formation after mild COVID-19. Via MiXCR, TCRdb re-called the 5' RACE reads, giving one row per CDR3 protein. In the table there are about 390,000 distinct CDR3 sequences, approximately 15% of which are singletons. The sample comprised PBMCs or a T cell subset sorted from them (not recorded which). The receptors were sampled from a man aged 18 to 30 who had mild COVID-19 (a few samples of this study predate the infection). Cell type and time point are not known. CDR3s include the opening cysteine and the closing phenylalanine or tryptophan. Fields, in order: D gene, J gene, clone size, V gene, CDR3 DNA, CDR3 protein. A D gene is named only where the DNA matches it firmly. Clone size is given for some rows only: seen once, a few or many times, or a class if the clone is expanded.

D gene: TRBD2; J gene: TRBJ2-1; clone size: few; V gene: TRBV5-1; CDR3 DNA: TGCGCCAGCAGCTTGGCGCTAGCGGAGGGGAATGAGCAGTTCTTC; CDR3 protein: CASSLALAEGNEQFF
D gene: -; J gene: TRBJ1-2; clone size: few; V gene: TRBV27; CDR3 DNA: TGCACCAGCAGTTTAATGTGCCCGGGACGGAACTATGGCTACACCTTC; CDR3 protein: CTSSLMCPGRNYGYTF
D gene: TRBD1; J gene: TRBJ1-1; clone size: -; V gene: TRBV6-6; CDR3 DNA: TGTGCCAGCGAGGGACAGCTGAACACTGAAGCTTTCTTT; CDR3 protein: CASEGQLNTEAFF
D gene: -; J gene: TRBJ2-2; clone size: -; V gene: TRBV6-6; CDR3 DNA: TGTGCCAGCAGTCCCAACGGGGAGCTGTTTTTT; CDR3 protein: CASSPNGELFF
D gene: -; J gene: TRBJ1-6; clone size: once; V gene: TRBV30; CDR3 DNA: TGTGCCTGGAACGTCCTGATTAATTCACCCCTCCACTTT; CDR3 protein: CAWNVLINSPLHF
D gene: TRBD1; J gene: TRBJ2-5; clone size: once; V gene: TRBV24-1; CDR3 DNA: TGTGCCACCAGTGATCCCCAAGGACAGGGATTGGAGACCCAGTACTTC; CDR3 protein: CATSDPQGQGLETQYF
D gene: TRBD1; J gene: TRBJ2-3; clone size: many; V gene: TRBV15; CDR3 DNA: TGTGCCACCAGCACCCGACAGGGAGCAGATACGCAGTATTTT; CDR3 protein: CATSTRQGADTQYF
D gene: -; J gene: TRBJ1-1; clone size: -; V gene: TRBV24-1; CDR3 DNA: TGTGCCACCAGTGCGAGGAGAGGGACTGAAGCTTTCTTT; CDR3 protein: CATSARRGTEAFF
D gene: -; J gene: TRBJ2-1; clone size: -; V gene: TRBV7-2; CDR3 DNA: TGTGCCAGCAGCGACGGGCCTTGGAATGAGCAGTTCTTC; CDR3 protein: CASSDGPWNEQFF
D gene: -; J gene: TRBJ1-5; clone size: few; V gene: TRBV12-3/TRBV12-4; CDR3 DNA: TGTGCCAGCACCGAGCAGGGGCCTCGCGAGCCCCAGCATTTT; CDR3 protein: CASTEQGPREPQHF
D gene: TRBD1; J gene: TRBJ1-2; clone size: -; V gene: TRBV6-5; CDR3 DNA: TGTGCCAGCAGTTACTCGACAGGGAGTTTAGATGGCTACACCTTC; CDR3 protein: CASSYSTGSLDGYTF
D gene: TRBD1; J gene: TRBJ2-2; clone size: -; V gene: TRBV11-2; CDR3 DNA: TGTGCCAGCAGGGGCACAGGGGGCAAGACCGGGGAGCTGTTTTTT; CDR3 protein: CASRGTGGKTGELFF
D gene: -; J gene: TRBJ2-7; clone size: many; V gene: TRBV7-9; CDR3 DNA: TGTGCCAGCGCACAGACCTACGAGCAGTACTTC; CDR3 protein: CASAQTYEQYF
D gene: -; J gene: TRBJ1-1; clone size: -; V gene: TRBV28; CDR3 DNA: TGTGCCAGCAGTTCGCCATACAGGGCCGAAGCTTTCTTT; CDR3 protein: CASSSPYRAEAFF